This T cell receptor (beta chain) was retrieved from a study of shared clonotypes between healthy human individuals. Study-wide findings and caveats: Limited genetic and exposure-history diversity came from having few donors.

Germline V gives CDR1 SGHTA, CDR2 FQGNSA. This CDR3 is built from 11 residues. The V and J ends lost 5 bases and 7 bases respectively, with 9 bases between them. The run depth of the assay was deep. Ten immunoSEQ deep assay plates were used to sequence unsorted PBMC DNA. As handled by the study authors: Filtering was not the same, since immunoSEQ gave junction-only sequences without quality scores. Generated by immunoSEQ multiplex PCR, the TCRdb table keeps only in-frame clones and is missing some. V and J calls and clone size come straight from that table; D and trimming were deduced from the DNA. The sample carries more than 450,000 clones, 60% to 85% recorded once. This clone was recorded at least ten times. Its cognate antigen is unknown.

The TCR sequence derives from a woman in her 40s in good health. Some clones in this sample may be carry-over from other donors' samples. Sequencing input: PBMCs. The V call is TRBV7-2, the J call TRBJ2-7; D possibly corresponds to TRBD2 (6 bases). CDR3 nucleotides: TGTGCCAGCAGCCCCCGGGAGGAGCAGTACTTC. It codes for CASSPREEQYF.